These T cell receptor beta chains were read from a single sample in a study of human T cells and chemical hapten exposure. TCRdb ran MiXCR on the RACE reads and lists one entry per CDR3 protein. The sample contains roughly 190,000 distinct CDR3 sequences, approximately 20% of which appear only once. Specimen: whole blood, collected in connection with sensitization to the hapten diphenylcyclopropenone (DPC). The receptor set was obtained from a woman aged 50 to 65 with alopecia areata. Some clones in this sample may be carry-over from other donors' samples. Each CDR3 is given with its conserved first and last residue. The D gene is left open where the match is weak. Not every row has a clone size; where given, it reads once, few, many or a size class.

>NA|16|TRBV11-2|TRBJ2-7|NA
CASSLDGGTATYEQYF
TGTGCCAGCAGCTTAGACGGCGGGACAGCAACCTACGAGCAGTACTTC
>NA|16|TRBV5-1|TRBJ2-5|NA
CASSLTSGTPKETQYF
TGCGCCAGCAGCTTGACATCCGGGACTCCGAAGGAGACCCAGTACTTC
>NA|12|TRBV12-3/TRBV12-4|TRBJ1-1|NA
CASSLKGTEAFF
TGTGCCAGCAGTTTAAAGGGTACTGAAGCTTTCTTT
>NA|15|TRBV6-6|TRBJ2-3|TRBD2
CASSYASGSTDTQYF
TGTGCCAGCAGTTACGCTAGCGGGAGCACAGATACGCAGTATTTT
>few|15|TRBV20-1|TRBJ2-2|TRBD2
CSASPSGRDTGELFF
TGCAGTGCTAGCCCTAGCGGGAGGGACACCGGGGAGCTGTTTTTT
>NA|15|TRBV5-1|TRBJ2-1|TRBD2
CASSLWSSGNNEQFF
TGCGCCAGCAGCTTGTGGTCTAGCGGAAACAATGAGCAGTTCTTC
>many|14|TRBV11-1|TRBJ1-1|TRBD1
CASSSGGIVTEAFF
TGTGCCAGCAGCTCAGGGGGAATAGTAACTGAAGCTTTCTTT
>few|12|TRBV2|TRBJ1-2|NA
CASSDNPHGYTF
TGTGCCAGCAGTGACAACCCTCATGGCTACACCTTC
>NA|15|TRBV5-4|TRBJ2-2|NA
CASSFGRPNTGELFF
TGTGCCAGCAGCTTCGGGCGGCCGAACACCGGGGAGCTGTTTTTT
>NA|16|TRBV6-5|TRBJ1-2|TRBD1
CASSPFGQGVNYGYTF
TGTGCCAGCAGCCCCTTTGGACAGGGCGTTAACTATGGCTACACCTTC
>few|15|TRBV28|TRBJ2-7|TRBD1
CASRPDRGLSYEQYF
TGTGCCAGCAGGCCGGACAGGGGGCTGTCCTACGAGCAGTACTTC
>NA|17|TRBV18|TRBJ1-4|NA
CASSSRGDGTTNEKLFF
TGTGCCAGCTCATCCAGGGGAGATGGGACAACTAATGAAAAACTGTTTTTT
>NA|15|TRBV20-1|TRBJ2-4|NA
CSASSERVAKNIQYF
TGCAGTGCTAGCTCTGAGCGCGTAGCCAAAAACATTCAGTACTTC
>NA|14|TRBV7-9|TRBJ1-2|TRBD1
CASSLGTGSTGYTF
TGTGCCAGCAGCTTAGGGACAGGGTCGACTGGCTACACCTTC
>few|15|TRBV5-1|TRBJ1-1|TRBD1
CASSLFPGQENEAFF
TGCGCCAGCAGCTTGTTTCCGGGACAGGAGAATGAAGCTTTCTTT
>few|14|TRBV7-9|TRBJ2-3|NA
CASSLGLNTDTQYF
TGTGCCAGCAGCTTGGGACTCAATACGGATACGCAGTATTTT
>NA|14|TRBV15|TRBJ1-1|NA
CATSRETENTEAFF
TGTGCCACCAGCAGAGAGACGGAGAACACTGAAGCTTTCTTT
>few|14|TRBV12-3/TRBV12-4|TRBJ2-7|NA
CASSPWGTTYEQYF
TGTGCCAGCAGCCCTTGGGGCACCACCTACGAGCAGTACTTC
>NA|15|TRBV27|TRBJ2-7|TRBD2
CASRAQLAGDYEQYF
TGTGCCAGCAGGGCACAACTAGCGGGAGACTACGAGCAGTACTTC
>NA|16|TRBV2|TRBJ2-4|NA
CASSDIRGGGKNIQYF
TGTGCCAGCAGTGATATCAGAGGGGGGGGCAAAAACATTCAGTACTTC
>few|14|TRBV7-9|TRBJ2-3|NA
CASSLGASTDTQYF
TGTGCCAGCAGCTTGGGGGCTAGCACAGATACGCAGTATTTT
>few|12|TRBV12-3/TRBV12-4|TRBJ1-6|NA
CASTSFRDPLHF
TGTGCCAGCACCTCTTTTAGAGATCCCCTCCACTTT
>few|21|TRBV2|TRBJ1-6|NA
CASSARQGIAWSVVANSPLHF
TGTGCCAGCAGCGCTCGACAAGGGATAGCATGGAGTGTGGTCGCCAATTCACCCCTCCACTTT
>many|19|TRBV6-6|TRBJ2-6|TRBD2
CATDSSGTSGNSGANVLTF
TGTGCCACCGACTCTTCCGGGACTAGCGGGAACTCTGGGGCCAACGTCCTGACTTTC
>NA|14|TRBV18|TRBJ2-5|NA
CASSPSGAGETQYF
TGTGCCAGCTCACCATCCGGGGCCGGGGAGACCCAGTACTTC
>NA|17|TRBV5-1|TRBJ2-2|NA
CTSSFGGTKSSAGELFF
TGCACCAGCAGCTTTGGGGGAACGAAGTCCTCAGCCGGGGAGCTGTTTTTT
>NA|16|TRBV7-3|TRBJ2-1|TRBD2
CASSSGLAGSYNEQFF
TGTGCCAGCAGCTCGGGACTAGCGGGCTCCTACAATGAGCAGTTCTTC
>NA|12|TRBV24-1|TRBJ2-3|NA
CATSGITDTQYF
TGTGCCACCTCTGGGATCACAGATACGCAGTATTTT
>once|14|TRBV7-2|TRBJ1-4|NA
CASSLVFEGEKLFF
TGTGCCAGCAGCTTAGTTTTTGAAGGGGAAAAACTGTTTTTT
>NA|17|TRBV29-1|TRBJ2-7|TRBD2
CSVGGGGLADFAYEQYF
TGCAGCGTTGGGGGTGGGGGACTAGCGGATTTTGCCTACGAGCAGTACTTC
>NA|16|TRBV10-3|TRBJ2-7|TRBD1
CAISGAQTGATVEQYF
TGTGCCATCAGTGGGGCCCAGACAGGGGCCACAGTCGAGCAGTACTTC
>few|14|TRBV29-1|TRBJ2-5|NA
CSVEGTDGQETQYF
TGCAGCGTTGAAGGGACGGACGGACAAGAGACCCAGTACTTC
>few|15|TRBV21-1|TRBJ2-7|NA
CASSKVGTSGYEQYF
TGTGCCAGCAGCAAAGTGGGGACTAGCGGGTACGAGCAGTACTTC
>NA|17|TRBV6-5|TRBJ2-2|NA
CASSYSGTPKNTGELFF
TGTGCCAGCAGTTACTCCGGGACTCCTAAGAACACCGGGGAGCTGTTTTTT
>NA|16|TRBV7-9|TRBJ1-1|TRBD1
CASRLTQGQGFSEAFF
TGTGCCAGCAGGCTGACCCAGGGACAGGGATTCTCTGAAGCTTTCTTT
>few|14|TRBV20-1|TRBJ2-7|NA
CSARDSFRIYEQYF
TGCAGTGCTAGAGACTCCTTTAGGATCTACGAGCAGTACTTC
>few|19|TRBV20-1|TRBJ1-6|NA
CSAILDRQVRFSYNSPLHF
TGCAGTGCTATCCTTGATAGACAGGTTCGGTTCTCCTATAATTCACCCCTCCACTTT
>NA|12|TRBV11-2|TRBJ2-5|NA
CASSFSGETQYF
TGTGCCAGCAGCTTTTCTGGAGAGACCCAGTACTTC
>NA|16|TRBV6-5|TRBJ2-3|NA
CASSYPSPGGTDTQYF
TGTGCCAGCAGTTACCCCAGTCCCGGAGGGACAGATACGCAGTATTTT
>NA|14|TRBV7-2|TRBJ1-4|NA
CASSLVSGEEKLFF
TGTGCCAGCAGCTTAGTCTCAGGGGAAGAAAAACTGTTTTTT
>few|15|TRBV6-5|TRBJ2-5|TRBD2
CASSYSTSGGETQYF
TGTGCCAGCAGTTACTCGACTAGCGGAGGGGAGACCCAGTACTTC
>NA|12|TRBV29-1|TRBJ1-1|TRBD1
CSVGDRDTEAFF
TGCAGCGTTGGGGACAGGGACACTGAAGCTTTCTTT
>NA|13|TRBV4-2|TRBJ1-2|TRBD1
CASSQGDSYGYTF
TGTGCCAGCAGCCAAGGGGACAGCTATGGCTACACCTTC
>NA|16|TRBV5-1|TRBJ2-1|TRBD1
CASSLTGTGAYNEQFF
TGCGCCAGCAGCTTGACCGGGACAGGGGCCTACAATGAGCAGTTCTTC
>NA|14|TRBV6-2/TRBV6-3|TRBJ1-2|NA
CASSPPPRGDGYTF
TGTGCCAGCAGCCCTCCCCCCAGGGGAGACGGCTACACCTTC